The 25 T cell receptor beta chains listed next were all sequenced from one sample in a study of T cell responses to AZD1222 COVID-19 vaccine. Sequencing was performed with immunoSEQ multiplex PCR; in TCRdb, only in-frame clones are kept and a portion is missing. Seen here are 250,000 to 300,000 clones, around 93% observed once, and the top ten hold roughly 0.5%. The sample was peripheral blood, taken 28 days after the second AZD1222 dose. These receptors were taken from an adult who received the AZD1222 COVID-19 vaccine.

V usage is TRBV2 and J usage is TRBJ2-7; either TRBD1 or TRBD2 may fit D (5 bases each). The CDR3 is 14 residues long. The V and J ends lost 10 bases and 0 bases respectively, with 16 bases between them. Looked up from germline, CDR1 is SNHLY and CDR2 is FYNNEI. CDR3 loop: CAISPGTYSYEQYF. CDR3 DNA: TGTGCCATCTCCCCCGGGACGTACTCCTACGAGCAGTACTTC.

The CDR3 loop reads CASSQGGRDTQYF. The CDR3 DNA reads TGTGCCAGCAGCCAAGGGGGGAGAGATACGCAGTATTTT. The V and J genes are TRBV7-3 and TRBJ2-3; D possibly matches TRBD1 or TRBD2 (6 bases each). V was shortened by 5 bases and J by 5 bases, with 11 bases between the two germline ends. The CDR3 covers 13 residues. CDR1 is SGHTA, CDR2 FQGTGA, per germline.

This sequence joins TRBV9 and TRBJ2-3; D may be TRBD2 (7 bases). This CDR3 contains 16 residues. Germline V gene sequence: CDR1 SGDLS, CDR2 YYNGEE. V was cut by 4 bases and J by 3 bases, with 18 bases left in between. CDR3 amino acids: CASSPPGGLGTDTQYF. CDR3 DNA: TGTGCCAGCAGCCCCCCGGGGGGCCTTGGAACAGATACGCAGTATTTT.

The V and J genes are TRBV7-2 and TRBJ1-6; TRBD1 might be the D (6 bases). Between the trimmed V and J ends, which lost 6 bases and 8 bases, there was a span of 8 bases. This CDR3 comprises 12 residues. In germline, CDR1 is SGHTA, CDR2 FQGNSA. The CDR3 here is CASSHRDSPLHF. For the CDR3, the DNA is TGTGCCAGCAGTCACAGGGATTCACCCCTCCACTTT.

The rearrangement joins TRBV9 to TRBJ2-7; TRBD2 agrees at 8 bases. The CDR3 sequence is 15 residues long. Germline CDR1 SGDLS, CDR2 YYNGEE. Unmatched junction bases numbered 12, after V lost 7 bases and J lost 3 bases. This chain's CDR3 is CASALTSSGDYEQYF. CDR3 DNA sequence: TGTGCCAGCGCCCTGACTAGTAGCGGGGACTACGAGCAGTACTTC.

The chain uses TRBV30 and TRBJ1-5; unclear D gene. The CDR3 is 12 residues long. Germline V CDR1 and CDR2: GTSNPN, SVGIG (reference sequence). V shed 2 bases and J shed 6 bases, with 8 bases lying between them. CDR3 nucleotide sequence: TGTGCCTGGAGTCCAGCGACTCAGCCCCAGCATTTT. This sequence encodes CAWSPATQPQHF.

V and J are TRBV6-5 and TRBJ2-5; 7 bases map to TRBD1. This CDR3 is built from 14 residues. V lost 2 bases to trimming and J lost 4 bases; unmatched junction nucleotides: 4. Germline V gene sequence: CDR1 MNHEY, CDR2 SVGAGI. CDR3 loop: CASSYVTGVETQYF. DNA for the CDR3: TGTGCCAGCAGTTACGTAACAGGGGTAGAGACCCAGTACTTC.

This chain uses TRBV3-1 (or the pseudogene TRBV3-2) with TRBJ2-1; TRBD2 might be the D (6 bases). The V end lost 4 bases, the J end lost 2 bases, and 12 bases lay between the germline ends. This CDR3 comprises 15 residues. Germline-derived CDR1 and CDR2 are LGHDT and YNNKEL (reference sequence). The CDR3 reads CASSPSSGPYNEQFF. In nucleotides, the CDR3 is TGTGCCAGCAGCCCAAGTAGCGGCCCCTACAATGAGCAGTTCTTC.

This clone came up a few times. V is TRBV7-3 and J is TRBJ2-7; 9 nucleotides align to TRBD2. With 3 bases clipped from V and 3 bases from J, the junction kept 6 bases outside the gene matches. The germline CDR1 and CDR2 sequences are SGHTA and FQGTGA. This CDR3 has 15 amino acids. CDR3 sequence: CASSLRASGVYEQYF. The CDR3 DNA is TGTGCCAGCAGCTTGCGGGCTAGCGGGGTCTACGAGCAGTACTTC.

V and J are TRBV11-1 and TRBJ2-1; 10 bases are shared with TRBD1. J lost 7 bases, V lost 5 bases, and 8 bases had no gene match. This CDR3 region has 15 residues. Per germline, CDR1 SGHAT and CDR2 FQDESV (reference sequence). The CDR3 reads CASSLSGTGENEQFF. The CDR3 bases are TGTGCCAGCAGCCTTTCCGGGACAGGGGAGAATGAGCAGTTCTTC. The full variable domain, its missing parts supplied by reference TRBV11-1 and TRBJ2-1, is EAEVAQSPRYKITEKSQAVAFWCDPISGHATLYWYRQILGQGPELLVQFQDESVVDDSQLPKDRFSAERLKGVDSTLKIQPAELGDSAMYLCASSLSGTGENEQFFGPGTRLTVL.

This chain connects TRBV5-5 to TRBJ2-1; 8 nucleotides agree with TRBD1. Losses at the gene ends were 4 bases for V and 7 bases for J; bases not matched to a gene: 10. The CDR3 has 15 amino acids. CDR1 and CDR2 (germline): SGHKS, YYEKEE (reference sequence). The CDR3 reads CASSRWTGSWNEQFF. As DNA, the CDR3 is TGTGCCAGCAGCAGGTGGACAGGGTCCTGGAATGAGCAGTTCTTC.

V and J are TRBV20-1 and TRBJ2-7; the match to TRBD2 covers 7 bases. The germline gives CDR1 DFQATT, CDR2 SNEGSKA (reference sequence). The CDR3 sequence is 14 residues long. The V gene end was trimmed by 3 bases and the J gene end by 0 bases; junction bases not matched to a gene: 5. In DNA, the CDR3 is TGCAGTGCTAGTACCGCGGGAGTCTCCTACGAGCAGTACTTC. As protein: CSASTAGVSYEQYF.

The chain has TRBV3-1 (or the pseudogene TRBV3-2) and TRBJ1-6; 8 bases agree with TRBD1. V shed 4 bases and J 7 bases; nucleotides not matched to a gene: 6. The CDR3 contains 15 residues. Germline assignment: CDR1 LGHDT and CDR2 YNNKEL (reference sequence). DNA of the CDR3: TGTGCCAGCAGCCTCCTACAGGGGGGCAATTCACCCCTCCACTTT. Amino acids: CASSLLQGGNSPLHF.

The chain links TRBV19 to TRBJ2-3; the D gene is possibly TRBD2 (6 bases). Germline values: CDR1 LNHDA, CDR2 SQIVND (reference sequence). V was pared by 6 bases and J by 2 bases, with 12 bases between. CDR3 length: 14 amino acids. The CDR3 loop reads CASRSGVFTDTQYF. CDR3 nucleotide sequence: TGTGCCAGTAGATCGGGAGTCTTCACAGATACGCAGTATTTT.

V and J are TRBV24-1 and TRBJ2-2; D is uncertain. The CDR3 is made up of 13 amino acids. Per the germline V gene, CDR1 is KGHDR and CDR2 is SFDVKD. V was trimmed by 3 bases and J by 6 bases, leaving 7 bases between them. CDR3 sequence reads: CATSDPHPGELFF. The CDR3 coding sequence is TGTGCCACCAGTGATCCCCATCCCGGGGAGCTGTTTTTT.

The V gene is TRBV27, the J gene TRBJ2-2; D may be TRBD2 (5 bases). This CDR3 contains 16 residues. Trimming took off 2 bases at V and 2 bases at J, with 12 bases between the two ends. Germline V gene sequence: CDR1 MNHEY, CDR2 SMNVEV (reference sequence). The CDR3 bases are TGTGCCAGCAGTTTAAACCCAGCGGAAAACACCGGGGAGCTGTTTTTT. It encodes CASSLNPAENTGELFF.

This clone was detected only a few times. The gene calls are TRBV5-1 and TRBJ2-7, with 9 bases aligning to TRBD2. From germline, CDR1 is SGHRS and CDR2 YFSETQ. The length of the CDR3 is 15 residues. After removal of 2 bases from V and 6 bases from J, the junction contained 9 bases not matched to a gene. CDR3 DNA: TGCGCCAGCAGCTTTGCCCTAGCGGGAACGGGCGAGCAGTACTTC. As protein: CASSFALAGTGEQYF. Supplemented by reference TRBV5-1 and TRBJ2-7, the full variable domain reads KAGVTQTPRYLIKTRGQQVTLSCSPISGHRSVSWYQQTPGQGLQFLFEYFSETQRNKGNFPGRFSGRQFSNSRSEMNVSTLELGDSALYLCASSFALAGTGEQYFGPGTRLTVT.

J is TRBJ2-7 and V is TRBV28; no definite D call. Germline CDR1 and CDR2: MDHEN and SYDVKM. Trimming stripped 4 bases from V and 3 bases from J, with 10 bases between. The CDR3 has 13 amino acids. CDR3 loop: CASSSGAGYEQYF. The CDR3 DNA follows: TGTGCCAGCAGTTCAGGCGCAGGCTACGAGCAGTACTTC.

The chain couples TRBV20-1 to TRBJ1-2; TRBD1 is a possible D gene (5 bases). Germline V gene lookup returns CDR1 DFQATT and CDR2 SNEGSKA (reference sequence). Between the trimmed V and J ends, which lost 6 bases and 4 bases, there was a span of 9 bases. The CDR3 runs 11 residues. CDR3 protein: CSAPGFYGYTF. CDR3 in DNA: TGCAGTGCACCAGGGTTCTATGGCTACACCTTC.

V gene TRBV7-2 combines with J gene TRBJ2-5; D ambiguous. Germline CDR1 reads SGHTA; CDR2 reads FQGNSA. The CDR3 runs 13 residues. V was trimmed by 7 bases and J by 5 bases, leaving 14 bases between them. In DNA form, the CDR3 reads TGTGCCAGCACCTCCCGGGCGGTGGAGACCCAGTACTTC. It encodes CASTSRAVETQYF. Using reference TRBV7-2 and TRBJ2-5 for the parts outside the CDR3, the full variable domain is GAGVSQSPSNKVTEKGKDVELRCDPISGHTALYWYRQSLGQGLEFLIYFQGNSAPDKSGLPSDRFSAERTGGSVSTLTIQRTQQEDSAVYLCASTSRAVETQYFGPGTRLLVL.

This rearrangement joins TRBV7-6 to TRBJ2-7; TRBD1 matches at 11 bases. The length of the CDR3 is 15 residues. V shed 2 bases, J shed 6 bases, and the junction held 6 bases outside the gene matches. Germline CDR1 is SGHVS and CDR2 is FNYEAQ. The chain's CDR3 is CASSLTPGQGVEQYF. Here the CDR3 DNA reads TGTGCCAGCAGCTTAACTCCGGGACAGGGGGTCGAGCAGTACTTC. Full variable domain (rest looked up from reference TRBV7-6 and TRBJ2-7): GAGVSQSPRYKVTKRGQDVALRCDPISGHVSLYWYRQALGQGPEFLTYFNYEAQQDKSGLPNDRFSAERPEGSISTLTIQRTEQRDSAMYRCASSLTPGQGVEQYFGPGTRLTVT.

CDR3 sequence: CASSVLQGAEGEQYF. Here the CDR3 DNA reads TGTGCCAGCAGCGTACTTCAGGGGGCGGAGGGGGAGCAGTACTTC. The rearrangement uses TRBV9 and TRBJ2-7, with 8 bases identical to TRBD1. The CDR3 has 15 residues. Germline-derived CDR1 and CDR2 are SGDLS and YYNGEE. Trimming cost V 1 base and J 7 bases; bases outside gene matches: 10.

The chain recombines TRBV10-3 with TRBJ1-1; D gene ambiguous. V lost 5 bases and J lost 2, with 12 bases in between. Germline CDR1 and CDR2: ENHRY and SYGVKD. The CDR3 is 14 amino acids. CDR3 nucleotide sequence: TGTGCCATCAGTTGGGCTGCTACCAACACTGAAGCTTTCTTT. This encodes CAISWAATNTEAFF.

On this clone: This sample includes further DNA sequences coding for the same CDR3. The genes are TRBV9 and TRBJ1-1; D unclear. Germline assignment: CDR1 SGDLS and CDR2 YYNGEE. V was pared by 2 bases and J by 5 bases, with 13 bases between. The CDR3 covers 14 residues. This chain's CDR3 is CASSVGRASTEAFF. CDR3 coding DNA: TGTGCCAGCAGCGTCGGTAGAGCATCGACTGAAGCTTTCTTT.

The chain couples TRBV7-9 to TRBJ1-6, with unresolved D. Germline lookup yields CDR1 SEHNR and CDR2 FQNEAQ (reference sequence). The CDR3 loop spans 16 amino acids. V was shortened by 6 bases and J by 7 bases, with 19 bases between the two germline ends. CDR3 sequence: CASRPSLREPNSPLHF. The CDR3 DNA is TGTGCCAGCAGACCCAGTTTGAGGGAGCCCAATTCACCCCTCCACTTT.